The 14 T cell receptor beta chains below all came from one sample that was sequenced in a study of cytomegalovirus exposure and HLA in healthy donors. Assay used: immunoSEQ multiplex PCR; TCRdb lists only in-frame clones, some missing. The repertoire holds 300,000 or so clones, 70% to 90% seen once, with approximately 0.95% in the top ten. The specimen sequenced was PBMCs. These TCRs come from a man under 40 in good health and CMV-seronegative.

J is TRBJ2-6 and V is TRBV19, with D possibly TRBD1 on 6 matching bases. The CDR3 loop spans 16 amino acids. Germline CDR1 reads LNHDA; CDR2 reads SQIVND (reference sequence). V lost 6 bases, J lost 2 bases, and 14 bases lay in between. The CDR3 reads CASRTQGSPGANVLTF. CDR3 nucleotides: TGTGCCAGTAGGACACAGGGCTCACCTGGGGCCAACGTCCTGACTTTC.

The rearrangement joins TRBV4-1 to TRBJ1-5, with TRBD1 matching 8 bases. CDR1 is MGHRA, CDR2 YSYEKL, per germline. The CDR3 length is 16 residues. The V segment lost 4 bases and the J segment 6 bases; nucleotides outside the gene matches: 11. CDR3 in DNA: TGCGCCAGCAGCCCTCAGGGGGCAGGGGACGGTCAGCCCCAGCATTTT. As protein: CASSPQGAGDGQPQHF.

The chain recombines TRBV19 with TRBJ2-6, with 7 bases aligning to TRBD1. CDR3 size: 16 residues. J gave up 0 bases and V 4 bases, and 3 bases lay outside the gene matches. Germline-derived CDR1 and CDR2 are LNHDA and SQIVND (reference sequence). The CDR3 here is CASSTGQNSGANVLTF. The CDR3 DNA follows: TGTGCCAGTAGTACGGGACAGAACTCTGGGGCCAACGTCCTGACTTTC.

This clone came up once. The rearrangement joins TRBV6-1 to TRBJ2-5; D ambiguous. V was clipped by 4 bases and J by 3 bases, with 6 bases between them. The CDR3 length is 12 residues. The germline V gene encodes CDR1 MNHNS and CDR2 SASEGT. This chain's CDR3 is CASSASEETQYF. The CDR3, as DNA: TGTGCCAGCAGTGCCTCTGAAGAGACCCAGTACTTC.

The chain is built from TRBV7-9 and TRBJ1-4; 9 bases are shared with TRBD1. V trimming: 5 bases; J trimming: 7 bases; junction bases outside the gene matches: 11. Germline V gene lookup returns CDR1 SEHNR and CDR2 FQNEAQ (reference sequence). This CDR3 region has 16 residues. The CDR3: CASSPGTGTNTEKLFF. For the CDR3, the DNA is TGTGCCAGCAGCCCCGGGACAGGGACAAACACTGAAAAACTGTTTTTT.

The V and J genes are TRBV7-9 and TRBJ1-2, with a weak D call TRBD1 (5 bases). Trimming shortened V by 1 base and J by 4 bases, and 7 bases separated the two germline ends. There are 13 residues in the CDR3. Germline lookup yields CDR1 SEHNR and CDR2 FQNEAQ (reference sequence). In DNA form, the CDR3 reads TGTGCCAGCAGCTTAGGGGACTTCTATGGCTACACCTTC. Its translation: CASSLGDFYGYTF.

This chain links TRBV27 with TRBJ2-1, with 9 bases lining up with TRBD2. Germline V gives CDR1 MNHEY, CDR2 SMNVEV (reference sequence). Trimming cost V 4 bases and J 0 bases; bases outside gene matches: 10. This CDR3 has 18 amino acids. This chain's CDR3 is CASSCSGTSPSSYNEQFF. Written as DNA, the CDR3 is TGTGCCAGCAGTTGCTCCGGGACTAGCCCTAGCTCCTACAATGAGCAGTTCTTC.

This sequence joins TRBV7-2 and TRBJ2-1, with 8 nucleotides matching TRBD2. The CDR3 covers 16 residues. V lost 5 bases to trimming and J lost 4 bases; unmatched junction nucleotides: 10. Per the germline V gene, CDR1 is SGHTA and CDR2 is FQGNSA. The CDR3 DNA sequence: TGTGCCAGCAGCCCTTCGACTAGCGAGCCATACAATGAGCAGTTCTTC. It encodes CASSPSTSEPYNEQFF.

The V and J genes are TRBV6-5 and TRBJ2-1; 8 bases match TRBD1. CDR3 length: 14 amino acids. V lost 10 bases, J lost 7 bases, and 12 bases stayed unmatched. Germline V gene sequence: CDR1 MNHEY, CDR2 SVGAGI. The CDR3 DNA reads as TGTGCCATCAAAGGACAGGGTGAGGGGAATGAGCAGTTCTTC. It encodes CAIKGQGEGNEQFF.

The CDR3 DNA sequence: TGTGCCAGCAGCTTGGACAGGGGTCCCTACGAGCAGTACTTC. It encodes CASSLDRGPYEQYF. The chain couples TRBV5-8 to TRBJ2-7; 7 bases align to TRBD1. Germline-derived CDR1 and CDR2 are SGHTS and YDEGEE. This CDR3 is 14 amino acids long. V shed 0 bases and J 2 bases; nucleotides not matched to a gene: 2.

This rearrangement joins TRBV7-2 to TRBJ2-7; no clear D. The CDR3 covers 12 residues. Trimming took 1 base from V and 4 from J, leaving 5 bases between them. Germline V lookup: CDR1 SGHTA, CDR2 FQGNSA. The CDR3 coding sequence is TGTGCCAGCAGCTTAGTCGGTTACGAGCAGTACTTC. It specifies CASSLVGYEQYF.

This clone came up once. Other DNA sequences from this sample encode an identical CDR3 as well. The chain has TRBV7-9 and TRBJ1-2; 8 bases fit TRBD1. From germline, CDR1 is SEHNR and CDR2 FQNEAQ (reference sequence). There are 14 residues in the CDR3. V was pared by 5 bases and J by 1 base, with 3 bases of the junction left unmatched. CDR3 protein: CASSLGQGNYGYTF. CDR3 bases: TGTGCCAGCAGCCTTGGACAGGGTAACTATGGCTACACCTTC.

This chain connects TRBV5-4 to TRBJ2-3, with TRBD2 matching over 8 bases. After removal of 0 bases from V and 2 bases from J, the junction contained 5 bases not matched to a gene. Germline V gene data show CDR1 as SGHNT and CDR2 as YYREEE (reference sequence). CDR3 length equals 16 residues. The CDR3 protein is CASSLESGGDTDTQYF. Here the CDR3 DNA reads TGTGCCAGCAGCTTGGAGAGCGGGGGAGACACAGATACGCAGTATTTT.

The CDR3 sequence: CAISGTSGGETQYF. Here the CDR3 DNA reads TGTGCCATCAGTGGAACTAGCGGGGGGGAGACCCAGTACTTC. This rearrangement joins TRBV10-3 to TRBJ2-5; 12 nucleotides agree with TRBD2. Unmatched junction bases numbered 2, after V lost 4 bases and J lost 5 bases. CDR3 size: 14 residues. Germline values: CDR1 ENHRY, CDR2 SYGVKD.